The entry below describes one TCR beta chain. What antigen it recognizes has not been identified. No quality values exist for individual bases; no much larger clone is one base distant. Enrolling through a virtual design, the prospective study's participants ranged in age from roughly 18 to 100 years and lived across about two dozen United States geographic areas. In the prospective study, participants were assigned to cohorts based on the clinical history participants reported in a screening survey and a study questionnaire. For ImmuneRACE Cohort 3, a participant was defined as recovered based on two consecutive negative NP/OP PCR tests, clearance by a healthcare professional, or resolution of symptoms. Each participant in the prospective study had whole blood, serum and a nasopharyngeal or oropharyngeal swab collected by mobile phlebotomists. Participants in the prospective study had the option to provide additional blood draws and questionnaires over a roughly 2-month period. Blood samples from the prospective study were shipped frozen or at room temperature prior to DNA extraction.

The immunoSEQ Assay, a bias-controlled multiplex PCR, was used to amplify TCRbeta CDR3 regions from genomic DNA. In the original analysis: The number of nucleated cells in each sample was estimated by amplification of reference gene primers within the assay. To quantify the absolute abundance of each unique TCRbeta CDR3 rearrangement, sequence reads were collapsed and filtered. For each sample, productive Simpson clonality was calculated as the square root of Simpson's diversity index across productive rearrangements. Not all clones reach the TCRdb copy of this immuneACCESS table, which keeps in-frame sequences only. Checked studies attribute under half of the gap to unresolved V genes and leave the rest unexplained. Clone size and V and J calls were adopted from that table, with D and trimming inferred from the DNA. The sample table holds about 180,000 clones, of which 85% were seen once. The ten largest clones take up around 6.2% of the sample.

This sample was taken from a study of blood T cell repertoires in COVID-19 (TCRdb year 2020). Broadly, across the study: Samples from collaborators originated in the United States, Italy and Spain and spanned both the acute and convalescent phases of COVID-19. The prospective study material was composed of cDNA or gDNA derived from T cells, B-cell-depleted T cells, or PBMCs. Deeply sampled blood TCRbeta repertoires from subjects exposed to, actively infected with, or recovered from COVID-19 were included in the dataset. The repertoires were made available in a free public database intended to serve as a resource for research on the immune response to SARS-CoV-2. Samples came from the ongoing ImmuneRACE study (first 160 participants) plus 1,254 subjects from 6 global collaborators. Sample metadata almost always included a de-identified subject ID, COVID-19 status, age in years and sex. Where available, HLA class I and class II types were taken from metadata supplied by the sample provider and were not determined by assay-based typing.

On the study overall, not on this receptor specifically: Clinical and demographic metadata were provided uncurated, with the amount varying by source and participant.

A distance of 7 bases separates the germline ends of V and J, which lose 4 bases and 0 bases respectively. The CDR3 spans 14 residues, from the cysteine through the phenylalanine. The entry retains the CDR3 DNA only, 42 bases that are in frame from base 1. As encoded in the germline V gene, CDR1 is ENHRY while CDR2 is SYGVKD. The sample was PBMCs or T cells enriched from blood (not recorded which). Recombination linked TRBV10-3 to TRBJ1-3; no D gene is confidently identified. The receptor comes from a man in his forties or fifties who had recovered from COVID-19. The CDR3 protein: CAISAPSSGNTIYF. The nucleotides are TGTGCCATCAGTGCCCCCAGCTCTGGAAACACCATATATTTT.